The 18 T cell receptor beta chains below were found in one sample sequenced in a study of OX40 agonist ivuxolimab in advanced cancers. Some clones are missing from TCRdb's copy, which holds only in-frame ones; the method was immunoSEQ multiplex PCR. This table has roughly 100,000 clones, 85% to 90% appearing once. This specimen consisted of CD4+ or CD8+ T cells sorted from blood, obtained in a trial of the OX40 agonist ivuxolimab. These receptors came from an adult with an advanced solid tumor such as melanoma, head and neck, liver or kidney cancer.

J is TRBJ2-3 and V is TRBV7-8; D possibly corresponds to TRBD1 (5 bases). Germline V CDR1 and CDR2: SGHVS, FQNEAQ. The V end was cut by 3 bases, the J end by 3 bases, with 13 bases between. The CDR3 totals 15 residues. The CDR3 spells CASSFPRANTDTQYF. As DNA, the CDR3 is TGTGCCAGCAGCTTTCCCAGGGCGAATACAGATACGCAGTATTTT.

CDR3 residues: CASHPGVGPPAGELFF. The CDR3 DNA is TGTGCCAGCCACCCCGGGGTGGGACCCCCCGCCGGGGAGCTGTTTTTT. This rearrangement joins TRBV11-2 to TRBJ2-2; D is possibly TRBD1 or TRBD2 (5 bases each). The CDR3 sequence is 16 residues long. From germline, CDR1 is SGHAT and CDR2 FQNNGV. The germline V and J ends were trimmed by 8 bases and 6 bases, with 22 bases remaining between them.

The chain carries TRBV2 and TRBJ2-7; D may be TRBD1 (7 bases). V was cut by 9 bases and J by 0 bases, with 12 bases left in between. The germline gives CDR1 SNHLY, CDR2 FYNNEI. There are 13 residues in the CDR3. CDR3: CASARGDSYEQYF. Written as DNA, the CDR3 is TGTGCCAGTGCCAGGGGGGACTCCTACGAGCAGTACTTC.

The chain uses TRBV6-1 and TRBJ1-3; D call uncertain. This CDR3 region has 16 residues. The germline V gene has CDR1 MNHNS and CDR2 SASEGT. Between the trimmed V and J ends, which lost 4 bases and 2 bases, there was a span of 15 bases. CDR3 in amino acids: CASSVGPFRTGNTIYF. The CDR3, as DNA: TGTGCCAGCAGTGTAGGACCGTTTAGGACTGGAAACACCATATATTTT.

The J gene is TRBJ2-3, the V gene TRBV30; 8 bases match TRBD1. The CDR3 length is 13 residues. Trimming removed 3 bases from V and 6 bases from J; junction bases left unmatched: 5. Germline CDR1 and CDR2: GTSNPN and SVGIG (reference sequence). The CDR3 loop is CAWRYRGDDTQYF. The CDR3 DNA reads TGTGCCTGGAGGTACAGGGGGGATGATACGCAGTATTTT. The full variable domain, with the rest looked up from reference TRBV30 and TRBJ2-3, is SQTIHQWPATLVQPVGSPLSLECTVEGTSNPNLYWYRQAAGRGLQLLFYSVGIGQISSEVPQNLSASRPQDRQFILSSKKLLLSDSGFYLCAWRYRGDDTQYFGPGTRLTVL.

The rearrangement uses TRBV18 and TRBJ2-5; D remains ambiguous. Germline V gives CDR1 KGHSH, CDR2 LQKENI. The CDR3 loop spans 12 amino acids. V lost 1 base to trimming and J lost 6 bases, with 6 bases between them. For the CDR3, the DNA is TGTGCCAGCTCACCACTCGCCCAGACCCAGTACTTC. The encoded protein is CASSPLAQTQYF.

The chain has TRBV7-3 and TRBJ2-4; D is tentatively TRBD1 or TRBD2 (5 bases each). CDR3 size: 14 residues. Germline CDR1 reads SGHTA; CDR2 reads FQGTGA. Deletions cut 4 bases from V and 13 bases from J, with 20 bases between. CDR3 nucleotides: TGTGCCAGCAGCTCTACCACCGGGACCGGGACGCAGTACTTC. Its protein is CASSSTTGTGTQYF.

The chain has TRBV6-5 and TRBJ2-5; D unresolved. Trimming removed 0 bases at V and 7 bases at J, with 9 bases between. Looked up from germline, CDR1 is MNHEY and CDR2 is SVGAGI. This CDR3 is built from 13 residues. The CDR3 coding sequence is TGTGCCAGCAGTTACTCCCACCTGGGGACCCAGTACTTC. Protein product: CASSYSHLGTQYF.

The chain combines TRBV2 with TRBJ1-5; TRBD1 matches at 7 bases. The germline CDR1 and CDR2 sequences are SNHLY and FYNNEI. CDR3 size: 15 residues. The junction had 6 bases not matched to a gene; V was cut back by 5 bases and J by 2 bases. CDR3 nucleotides: TGTGCCAGCAGTCTCCGGGACAGAGGCAATCAGCCCCAGCATTTT. This translates into CASSLRDRGNQPQHF.

V and J are TRBV30 and TRBJ2-7; TRBD1 matches 8 bases. CDR1 is GTSNPN and CDR2 is SVGIG in the germline V gene (reference sequence). The CDR3 consists of 14 residues. The V segment lost 5 bases and the J segment 6 bases; nucleotides outside the gene matches: 12. CDR3 amino acids: CAWSWDRWTSEQYF. The CDR3, as DNA: TGTGCCTGGTCCTGGGACAGGTGGACCTCCGAGCAGTACTTC.

The chain employs TRBV19 and TRBJ2-3; 9 bases fit TRBD2. Trimming cost V 5 bases and J 5 bases; bases outside gene matches: 14. The CDR3 covers 17 residues. Germline V gene data show CDR1 as LNHDA and CDR2 as SQIVND (reference sequence). CDR3 in amino acids: CASSPRQLAGVQDTQYF. CDR3 bases: TGTGCCAGTAGTCCTAGGCAATTAGCGGGAGTACAAGATACGCAGTATTTT.

The V call is TRBV28, the J call TRBJ1-2, with D possibly matching TRBD1 (5 bases). The CDR3 is made up of 13 amino acids. The germline CDR1 and CDR2 sequences are MDHEN and SYDVKM. V lost 6 bases and J 8 bases, leaving 16 bases between the germline ends. The CDR3 spells CASSLDTGGGYTF. The CDR3, as DNA: TGTGCCAGCAGCCTAGATACGGGGGGAGGCTACACCTTC.

The chain carries TRBV18 and TRBJ1-2; D might be TRBD1 (5 bases). Trimming took 6 bases from V and 5 from J, leaving 16 bases between them. The germline CDR1 and CDR2 sequences are KGHSH and LQKENI. This CDR3 spans 14 amino acids. This CDR3 is CASSPDSGGYGYTF. The CDR3 DNA follows: TGTGCCAGCTCCCCTGACAGTGGAGGGTATGGCTACACCTTC.

The V and J genes are TRBV6-1 and TRBJ1-2; TRBD1 matches 8 bases. The germline gives CDR1 MNHNS, CDR2 SASEGT. The CDR3 is 13 amino acids. V lost 1 base to trimming and J lost 7 bases; unmatched junction nucleotides: 2. In nucleotides, the CDR3 is TGTGCCAGCAGTGAAGGGACAGGGTCTGGCTACACCTTC. Its translation is CASSEGTGSGYTF.

The V and J genes are TRBV9 and TRBJ2-1; D may be TRBD2 (5 bases). The V end was cut by 1 base, the J end by 9 bases, with 11 bases between. This CDR3 spans 13 amino acids. CDR1 and CDR2 from the germline V gene are SGDLS and YYNGEE. The CDR3 DNA follows: TGTGCCAGCAGCGTAATGACGGGGTCTGAGCAGTTCTTC. Translating it yields CASSVMTGSEQFF.

V usage is TRBV28 and J usage is TRBJ1-5; no clear D. The CDR3 length is 15 residues. Germline CDR1 and CDR2: MDHEN and SYDVKM. Trimming stripped 2 bases from V and 5 bases from J, with 13 bases between. The CDR3 sequence: CASSLARLRDQPQHF. CDR3 bases: TGTGCCAGCAGTTTAGCCAGACTAAGAGATCAGCCCCAGCATTTT.

A note on this clone: One end of the junction does not line up with germline, which may come from a read error. The same CDR3 arises from other DNA sequences in this sample as well. This sequence joins TRBV6-1 and TRBJ1-1; D gene ambiguous. The germline CDR1 and CDR2 sequences are MNHNS and SASEGT. This CDR3 contains 12 residues. CDR3 amino acids: CASTGLGTEAFF. The CDR3 nucleotides read TGTGCTAGCACCGGACTGGGGACTGAAGCTTTCTTT.

The J gene is TRBJ2-1, the V gene TRBV20-1, with 7 nucleotides matching TRBD2. Germline CDR1 reads DFQATT; CDR2 reads SNEGSKA (reference sequence). V shed 5 bases, J shed 9 bases, and the junction held 4 bases outside the gene matches. The CDR3 runs 11 residues. DNA for the CDR3: TGCAGTGCTCTTGGGGGGGTTGAGCAGTTCTTC. This encodes CSALGGVEQFF.